This T cell receptor beta chain came from a study of T cell responses to AZD1222 COVID-19 vaccine. Study details: Samples with a second dose at about 4 or about 12 weeks were pooled together.

The method was immunoSEQ multiplex PCR; TCRdb's version includes in-frame clones alone and lacks a portion of them. The sample carries more than 85,000 clones, around four fifths recorded once. Notes on this clone: Its target is not known.

Study results and caveats: Donors were chiefly white British, with a greater number of females, and clonal diversity was perhaps underestimated. Spike-specific TCR repertoires showed rising breadth and depth after two AZD1222 doses. Baseline seropositivity occurred in only 5 or 6 AZD1222 recipients.

Germline V gene data show CDR1 as SGHDN and CDR2 as FVKESK. The ends lost 4 bases at V and 7 bases at J; junction bases unmatched: 6. This CDR3 comprises 14 residues. This TCR was recovered from an adult in good health. The chain uses TRBV14 and TRBJ2-2; 7 nucleotides match TRBD2. Specimen: peripheral blood, collected on day 0 of AZD1222 vaccination. The CDR3 protein is CASSRQRDYGELFF. Written as DNA, the CDR3 is TGTGCCAGCAGCCGACAGCGGGATTACGGGGAGCTGTTTTTT.